A selection of T cell receptor beta chains follows, all from one sample in a study of T-cell memory formation after mild COVID-19. MiXCR, run by TCRdb on the 5' RACE reads, gives a single entry per CDR3 protein. The sample includes nearly 110,000 distinct CDR3 sequences, under 15% of them seen just once. The source material was PBMCs or a T cell subset sorted from them (not recorded which). All receptors come from an adult woman who had mild COVID-19 (a few samples of this study predate the infection). Cell type and time point are not known. Both conserved end residues are part of each CDR3. D genes are given only for firm matches. Clone size, where shown, is once, few, many, or a class for clones that have expanded.

abundance: many; d_gene: -; j_gene: TRBJ2-1; v_gene: TRBV7-6; CDR3nt: TGTGCCAGCAGCTTAGAGCAGGGGCCGATGAATGAGCAGTTCTTC; CDR3aa: CASSLEQGPMNEQFF
abundance: few; d_gene: -; j_gene: TRBJ2-1; v_gene: TRBV7-9; CDR3nt: TGTGCCAGCAGCCCCACCGGGGGGCTGTACAATGAGCAGTTCTTC; CDR3aa: CASSPTGGLYNEQFF
abundance: -; d_gene: -; j_gene: TRBJ1-1; v_gene: TRBV29-1; CDR3nt: TGCAGCGTTGCCCTGAACACTGAAGCTTTCTTT; CDR3aa: CSVALNTEAFF
abundance: -; d_gene: -; j_gene: TRBJ2-5; v_gene: TRBV12-3/TRBV12-4; CDR3nt: TGTGCCAGCAGTTTACGGAGTCTGGAGACCCAGTACTTC; CDR3aa: CASSLRSLETQYF
abundance: medium-sized; d_gene: -; j_gene: TRBJ2-7; v_gene: TRBV15; CDR3nt: TGTGCCACCAGCAGAGACCGGGGTAGCTACGAGCAGTACTTC; CDR3aa: CATSRDRGSYEQYF
abundance: -; d_gene: TRBD1; j_gene: TRBJ1-2; v_gene: TRBV4-1; CDR3nt: TGCGCCAGCAGCCAAGATCCCGGGACAGGGGGGAACTATGGCTACACCTTC; CDR3aa: CASSQDPGTGGNYGYTF
abundance: many; d_gene: -; j_gene: TRBJ2-3; v_gene: TRBV4-3; CDR3nt: TGCGCCAGCAGCGAAGAAGTTAATAGGCAGTTCACAGATACGCAGTATTTT; CDR3aa: CASSEEVNRQFTDTQYF
abundance: few; d_gene: -; j_gene: TRBJ2-7; v_gene: TRBV29-1; CDR3nt: TGCAGCGTCACGGACCAGGAGGGTAGCTACGAGCAGTACTTC; CDR3aa: CSVTDQEGSYEQYF
abundance: -; d_gene: -; j_gene: TRBJ1-4; v_gene: TRBV4-1; CDR3nt: TGCGCCAGCAGCCAAAACTCCGTGGCCGAAAAACTGTTTTTT; CDR3aa: CASSQNSVAEKLFF
abundance: -; d_gene: TRBD2; j_gene: TRBJ2-5; v_gene: TRBV6-6; CDR3nt: TGTGCCAGCAGTTACTCAGACGGGACTAGGCGGGCGGGTGTCCAAGAGACCCAGTACTTC; CDR3aa: CASSYSDGTRRAGVQETQYF
abundance: -; d_gene: -; j_gene: TRBJ2-1; v_gene: TRBV20-1; CDR3nt: TGCAGTGCTAGGGGGCGGGGGCAGGGTTATGAGCAGTTCTTC; CDR3aa: CSARGRGQGYEQFF
abundance: few; d_gene: -; j_gene: TRBJ2-3; v_gene: TRBV24-1; CDR3nt: TGTGCCACCAGTGATTTTCGCGGAAGCACAGATACGCAGTATTTT; CDR3aa: CATSDFRGSTDTQYF
abundance: many; d_gene: TRBD2; j_gene: TRBJ2-1; v_gene: TRBV7-6; CDR3nt: TGTGCCAGCAGCTTAGTTTCTAGCGGGGCGACCTACAATGAGCAGTTCTTC; CDR3aa: CASSLVSSGATYNEQFF
abundance: many; d_gene: TRBD1; j_gene: TRBJ2-5; v_gene: TRBV12-3/TRBV12-4; CDR3nt: TGTGCCAGCAGTAAAAAAACCGGGACAGCTCAAGAGACCCAGTACTTC; CDR3aa: CASSKKTGTAQETQYF
abundance: many; d_gene: -; j_gene: TRBJ2-1; v_gene: TRBV7-9; CDR3nt: TGTGCCAGCAGCTCCACGTTTTATGAGCAGTTCTTC; CDR3aa: CASSSTFYEQFF
abundance: few; d_gene: TRBD2; j_gene: TRBJ2-5; v_gene: TRBV7-2; CDR3nt: TGTGCCAGCAGCTCCTTCCTAGCGGGGGATTCAAGGGAGACCCAGTACTTC; CDR3aa: CASSSFLAGDSRETQYF
abundance: -; d_gene: -; j_gene: TRBJ2-7; v_gene: TRBV3-1; CDR3nt: TGTGCCAGCAGCCAAGAGCCGGGACATCTCTACGAGCAGTACTTC; CDR3aa: CASSQEPGHLYEQYF
abundance: -; d_gene: -; j_gene: TRBJ2-5; v_gene: TRBV25-1; CDR3nt: TGTGCCAGCAGTGATCCCGGTAGGGGAGGGACCCAGTACTTC; CDR3aa: CASSDPGRGGTQYF
abundance: few; d_gene: TRBD2; j_gene: TRBJ2-7; v_gene: TRBV27; CDR3nt: TGTGCCAGCAGTTTCACTAGCGATGCCTACGAGCAGTACTTC; CDR3aa: CASSFTSDAYEQYF
abundance: few; d_gene: TRBD1; j_gene: TRBJ1-1; v_gene: TRBV29-1; CDR3nt: TGCATCGTTGAAGGAGGACAGGACACTGAAGCTTTCTTT; CDR3aa: CIVEGGQDTEAFF
abundance: -; d_gene: -; j_gene: TRBJ2-2; v_gene: TRBV4-2; CDR3nt: TGTGCCAGCAGCCAAGCTCTGGGCACCGGGGAGCTGTTTTTT; CDR3aa: CASSQALGTGELFF
abundance: -; d_gene: -; j_gene: TRBJ2-7; v_gene: TRBV5-1; CDR3nt: TGCGCCAGCAGCTTGAAGGAGAAGGATTTTTACGAGCAGTACTTC; CDR3aa: CASSLKEKDFYEQYF